This note documents a single TCR beta chain sequence. Its ends do not fully match the called genes, so a read error is possible. The sample belongs to a study of blood T cell repertoires in COVID-19. Study at large: Material from acute and convalescent COVID-19 was sourced from the United States, Italy and Spain. T cells, B-cell-depleted T cells, or PBMCs provided the cDNA or gDNA that served as material.

In the original processing: Estimation of nucleated cell counts was performed using reference gene primer amplification. The table came from immunoSEQ multiplex PCR; TCRdb's copy has only in-frame clones and leaves some out. From that table come the V and J calls and clone size; the DNA was used to work out D and trimming. The repertoire holds some 330,000 clones, with 88% as singletons. Specimen: peripheral blood. The receptor was derived from a woman in her 50s with active or convalescent COVID-19.

In DNA form, the CDR3 reads TGTGCCAGCACCTTACTCTTCGGACAGGTGGACTTC. Amino acids: CASTLLFGQVDF. The chain is built from TRBV7-9 and TRBJ2-7; 7 nucleotides agree with TRBD1. The CDR3 has 12 residues. Germline V gene data show CDR1 as SEHNR and CDR2 as FQNEAQ (reference sequence).